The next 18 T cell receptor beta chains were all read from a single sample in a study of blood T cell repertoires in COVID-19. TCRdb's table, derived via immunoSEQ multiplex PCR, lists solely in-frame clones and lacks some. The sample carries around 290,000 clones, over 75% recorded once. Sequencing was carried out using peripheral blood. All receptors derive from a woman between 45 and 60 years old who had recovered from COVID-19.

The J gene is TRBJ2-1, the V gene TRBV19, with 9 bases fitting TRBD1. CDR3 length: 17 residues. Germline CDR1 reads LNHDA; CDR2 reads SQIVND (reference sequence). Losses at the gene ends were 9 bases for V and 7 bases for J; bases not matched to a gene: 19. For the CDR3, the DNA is TGTGCCAGCGCTCACAGGGGGCCCTTTCAATCCCTTAATGAGCAGTTCTTC. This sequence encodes CASAHRGPFQSLNEQFF.

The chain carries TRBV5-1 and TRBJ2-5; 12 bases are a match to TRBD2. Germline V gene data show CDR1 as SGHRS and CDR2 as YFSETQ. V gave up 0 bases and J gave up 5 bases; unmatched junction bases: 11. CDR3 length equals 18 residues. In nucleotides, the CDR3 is TGCGCCAGCAGCTTGGGGGGTTCGTCTAGCGGGAGGGACGAGACCCAGTACTTC. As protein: CASSLGGSSSGRDETQYF.

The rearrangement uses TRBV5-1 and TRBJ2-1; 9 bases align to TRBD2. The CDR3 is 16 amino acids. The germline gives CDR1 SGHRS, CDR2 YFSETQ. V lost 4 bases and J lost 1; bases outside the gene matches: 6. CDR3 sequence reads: CASSPGLAKSYNEQFF. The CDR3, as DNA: TGCGCCAGCAGCCCGGGACTAGCCAAGTCCTACAATGAGCAGTTCTTC.

The CDR3 is CASSQLREGAYGYTF. For the CDR3, the DNA is TGCGCCAGCAGTCAACTCCGGGAGGGGGCCTATGGCTACACCTTC. V is TRBV23-1 and J is TRBJ1-2; 7 nucleotides align to TRBD1. TRBV23-1 is flagged as an ORF with uncertain function. V lost 2 bases and J lost 4; bases outside the gene matches: 7. The CDR3 consists of 15 residues.

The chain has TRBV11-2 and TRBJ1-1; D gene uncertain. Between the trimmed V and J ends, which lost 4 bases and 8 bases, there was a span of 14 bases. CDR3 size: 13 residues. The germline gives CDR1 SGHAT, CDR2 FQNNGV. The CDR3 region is CASSSQITGEAFF. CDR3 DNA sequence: TGTGCCAGCAGCTCCCAAATCACGGGAGAAGCTTTCTTT.

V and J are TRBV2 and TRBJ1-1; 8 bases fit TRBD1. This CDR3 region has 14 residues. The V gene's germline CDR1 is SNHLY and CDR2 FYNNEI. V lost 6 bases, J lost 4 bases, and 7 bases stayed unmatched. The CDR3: CASRNGQGGTEAFF. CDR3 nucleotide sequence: TGTGCCAGCAGAAATGGACAGGGCGGCACTGAAGCTTTCTTT.

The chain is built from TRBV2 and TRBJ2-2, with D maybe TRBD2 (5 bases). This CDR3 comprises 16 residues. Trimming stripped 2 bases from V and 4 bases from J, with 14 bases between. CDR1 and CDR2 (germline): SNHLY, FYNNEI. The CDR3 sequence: CASSELSGSVTGELFF. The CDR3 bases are TGTGCCAGCAGTGAACTGAGTGGGAGCGTCACCGGGGAGCTGTTTTTT.

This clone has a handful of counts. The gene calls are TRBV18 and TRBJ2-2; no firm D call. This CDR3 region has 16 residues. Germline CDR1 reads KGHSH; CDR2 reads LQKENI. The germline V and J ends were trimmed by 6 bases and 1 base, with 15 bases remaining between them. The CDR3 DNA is TGTGCCAGCTCGAGAACCGGCAGGCAGAACACCGGGGAGCTGTTTTTT. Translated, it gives CASSRTGRQNTGELFF.

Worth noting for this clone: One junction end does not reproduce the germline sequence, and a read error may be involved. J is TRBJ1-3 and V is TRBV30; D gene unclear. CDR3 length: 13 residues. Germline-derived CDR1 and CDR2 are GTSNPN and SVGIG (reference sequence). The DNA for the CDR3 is TGTGCCTGGAGTACCACAAGGAAAAATGAGGGAAGGTTT. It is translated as CAWSTTRKNEGRF.

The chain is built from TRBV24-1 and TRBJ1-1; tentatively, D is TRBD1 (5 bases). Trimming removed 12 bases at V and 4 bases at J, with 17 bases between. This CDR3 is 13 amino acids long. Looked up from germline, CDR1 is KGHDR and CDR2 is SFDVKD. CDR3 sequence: CASRGGEGTEAFF. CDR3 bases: TGTGCCTCTCGCGGGGGGGAGGGCACTGAAGCTTTCTTT.

CDR3 coding DNA: TGTGCCAGCAGCGCTCAGGGGAGTGTCTACAATGAGCAGTTCTTC. Translated, it gives CASSAQGSVYNEQFF. V usage is TRBV9 and J usage is TRBJ2-1, with a weak D call TRBD1 (6 bases). CDR1 and CDR2 from the germline V gene are SGDLS and YYNGEE. This CDR3 is built from 15 residues. With 3 bases removed from V and 3 bases from J, the gap between germline ends came to 13 bases.

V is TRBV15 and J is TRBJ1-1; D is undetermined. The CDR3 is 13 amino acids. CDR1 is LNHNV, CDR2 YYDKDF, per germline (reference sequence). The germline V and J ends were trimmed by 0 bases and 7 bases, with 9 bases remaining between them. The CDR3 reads CATSRDLTIEAFF. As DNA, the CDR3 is TGTGCCACCAGCAGAGATCTAACGATTGAAGCTTTCTTT. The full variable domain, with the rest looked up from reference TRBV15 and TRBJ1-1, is DAMVIQNPRYQVTQFGKPVTLSCSQTLNHNVMYWYQQKSSQAPKLLFHYYDKDFNNEADTPDNFQSRRPNTSFCFLDIRSPGLGDTAMYLCATSRDLTIEAFFGQGTRLTVV.

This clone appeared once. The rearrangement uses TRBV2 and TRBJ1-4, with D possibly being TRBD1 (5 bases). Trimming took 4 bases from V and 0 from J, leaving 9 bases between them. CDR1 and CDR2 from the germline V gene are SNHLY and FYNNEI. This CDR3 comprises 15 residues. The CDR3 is CASSATEATNEKLFF. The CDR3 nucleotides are TGTGCCAGCAGTGCGACAGAGGCAACTAATGAAAAACTGTTTTTT.

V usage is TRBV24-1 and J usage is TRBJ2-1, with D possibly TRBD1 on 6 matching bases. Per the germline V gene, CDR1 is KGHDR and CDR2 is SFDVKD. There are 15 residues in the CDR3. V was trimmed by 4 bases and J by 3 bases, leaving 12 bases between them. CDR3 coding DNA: TGTGCCACCAGTGAAACAGGGAGATACTACAATGAGCAGTTCTTC. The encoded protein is CATSETGRYYNEQFF.

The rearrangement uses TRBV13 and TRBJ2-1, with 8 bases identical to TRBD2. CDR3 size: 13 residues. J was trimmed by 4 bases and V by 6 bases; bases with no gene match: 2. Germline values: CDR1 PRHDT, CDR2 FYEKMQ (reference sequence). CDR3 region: CASRTSGYNEQFF. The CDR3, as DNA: TGTGCCAGCAGAACTAGCGGATACAATGAGCAGTTCTTC. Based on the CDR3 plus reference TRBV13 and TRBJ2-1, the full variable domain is AAGVIQSPRHLIKEKRETATLKCYPIPRHDTVYWYQQGPGQDPQFLISFYEKMQSDKGSIPDRFSAQQFSDYHSELNMSSLELGDSALYFCASRTSGYNEQFFGPGTRLTVL.

DNA of the CDR3: TGTGCCAGCAGCTTGGAGACTAGCGGGAGCTACGAGCAGTACTTC. It codes for CASSLETSGSYEQYF. The V and J genes are TRBV7-2 and TRBJ2-7; TRBD2 matches 12 bases. V shed 3 bases, J shed 3 bases, and the junction held 3 bases outside the gene matches. The germline V gene has CDR1 SGHTA and CDR2 FQGNSA. This CDR3 has 15 residues.

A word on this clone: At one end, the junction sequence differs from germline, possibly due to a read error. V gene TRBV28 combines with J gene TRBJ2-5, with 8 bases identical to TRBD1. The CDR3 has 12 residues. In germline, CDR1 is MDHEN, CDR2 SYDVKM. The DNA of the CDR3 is TGTGCCAGCAGTTTGCAAAGTACAGGGGGACACTTC. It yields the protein CASSLQSTGGHF.

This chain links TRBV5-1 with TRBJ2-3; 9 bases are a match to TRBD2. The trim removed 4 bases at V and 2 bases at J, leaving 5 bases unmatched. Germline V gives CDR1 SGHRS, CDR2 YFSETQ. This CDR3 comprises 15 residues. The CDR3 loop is CASSPGLASTDTQYF. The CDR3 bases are TGCGCCAGCAGCCCCGGACTAGCGTCCACAGATACGCAGTATTTT.